The TCR beta chain described here comes from a study of OX40 agonist ivuxolimab in advanced cancers. Assay: immunoSEQ multiplex PCR; the TCRdb copy retains only in-frame clones and omits some. The sample yields roughly 67,000 clones, 85% to 90% seen once. Per the germline V gene, CDR1 is SGHKS and CDR2 is YYEKEE (reference sequence). This CDR3 is 15 amino acids long. The V end was cut by 3 bases, the J end by 10 bases, with 20 bases between. This chain links TRBV5-5 with TRBJ1-5; no clear D. The input for sequencing was CD4+ or CD8+ T cells sorted from blood, taken in a trial of the OX40 agonist ivuxolimab. This clonotype was obtained from an adult with an advanced solid tumor such as melanoma, head and neck, liver or kidney cancer. The CDR3 DNA follows: TGTGCCAGCAGCTACCGGATGGCCAACGAATATCCCCAGCATTTT. This translates into CASSYRMANEYPQHF. The whole variable domain, filled in from reference TRBV5-5 and TRBJ1-5, reads DAGVTQSPTHLIKTRGQQVTLRCSPISGHKSVSWYQQVLGQGPQFIFQYYEKEERGRGNFPDRFSARQFPNYSSELNVNALLLGDSALYLCASSYRMANEYPQHFGDGTRLSIL.